This T cell receptor (beta chain) was sequenced for a study of blood T cells in healthy people across ages. Primed by a sample-barcoded 5' primer and a J-beta primer mix, a second PCR proceeded for about 6 to 11 cycles. Via MiXCR, TCRdb re-called the 5' RACE reads, giving one row per CDR3 protein. The table records about 1.1 million distinct CDR3 sequences, under 40% of them present only once. CDR3 length equals 15 residues. The germline gives CDR1 LGHNA, CDR2 YSLEER. V lost 4 bases to trimming and J lost 0 bases, with 9 bases between them. This clonotype originated in a man younger than 35 in good health. The sequenced sample consisted of blood. The V gene is TRBV4-3, the J gene TRBJ2-2; D is possibly TRBD2 (5 bases). The DNA of the CDR3 is TGCGCCAGCAGCCGGGGAGACTCGAACACCGGGGAGCTGTTTTTT. Encoded protein: CASSRGDSNTGELFF.